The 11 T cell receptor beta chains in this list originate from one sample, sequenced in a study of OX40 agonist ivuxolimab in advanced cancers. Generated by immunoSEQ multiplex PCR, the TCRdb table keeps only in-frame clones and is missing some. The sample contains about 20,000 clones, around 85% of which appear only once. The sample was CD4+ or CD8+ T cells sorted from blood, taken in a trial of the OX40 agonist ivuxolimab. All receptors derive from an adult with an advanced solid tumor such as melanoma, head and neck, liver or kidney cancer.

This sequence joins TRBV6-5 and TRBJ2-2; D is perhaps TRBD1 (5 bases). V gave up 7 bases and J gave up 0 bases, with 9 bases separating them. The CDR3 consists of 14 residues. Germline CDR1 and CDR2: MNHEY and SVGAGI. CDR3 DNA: TGTGCCAGCACCCCAGGGTCGAACACCGGGGAGCTGTTTTTT. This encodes CASTPGSNTGELFF.

CDR3 DNA sequence: TGTGCCAGCAGCGGGACAGGGATCACTGAAGCTTTCTTT. Translated, it gives CASSGTGITEAFF. This chain connects TRBV5-4 to TRBJ1-1, with 9 bases aligning to TRBD1. Trimming cost V 4 bases and J 4 bases; bases outside gene matches: 2. CDR3 length: 13 amino acids. Germline V CDR1 and CDR2: SGHNT, YYREEE (reference sequence).

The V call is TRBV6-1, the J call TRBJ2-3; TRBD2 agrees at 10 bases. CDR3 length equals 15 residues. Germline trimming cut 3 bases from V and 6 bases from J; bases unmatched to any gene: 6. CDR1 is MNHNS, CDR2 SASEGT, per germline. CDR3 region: CASSDVSGGPDTQYF. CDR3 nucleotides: TGTGCCAGCAGTGATGTTAGCGGGGGGCCCGATACGCAGTATTTT.

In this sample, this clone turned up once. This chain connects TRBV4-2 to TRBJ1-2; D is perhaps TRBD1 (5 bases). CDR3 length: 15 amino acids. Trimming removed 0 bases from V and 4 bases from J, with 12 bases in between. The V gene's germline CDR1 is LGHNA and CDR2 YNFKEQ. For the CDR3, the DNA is TGTGCCAGCAGCCAAGAAGGGGCCGCTCCCTATGGCTACACCTTC. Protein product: CASSQEGAAPYGYTF.

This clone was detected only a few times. CDR3 protein: CASSIGNTEAFF. The CDR3 DNA reads TGTGCCAGTAGTATTGGGAACACTGAAGCTTTCTTT. V gene TRBV19 combines with J gene TRBJ1-1, with D unresolved. Trimming pared 3 bases from V and 1 base from J, leaving 3 bases between. Germline V gene sequence: CDR1 LNHDA, CDR2 SQIVND (reference sequence). The CDR3 runs to 12 residues.

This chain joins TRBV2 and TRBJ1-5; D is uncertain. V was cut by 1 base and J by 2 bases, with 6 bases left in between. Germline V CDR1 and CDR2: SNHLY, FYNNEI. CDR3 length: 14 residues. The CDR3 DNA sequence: TGTGCCAGCAGTGAAGGGGTTGGCAATCAGCCCCAGCATTTT. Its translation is CASSEGVGNQPQHF.

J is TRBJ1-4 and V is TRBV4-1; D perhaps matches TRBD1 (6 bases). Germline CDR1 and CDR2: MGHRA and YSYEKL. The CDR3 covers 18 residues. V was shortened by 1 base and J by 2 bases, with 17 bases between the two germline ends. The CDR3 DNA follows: TGCGCCAGCAGCCAAGGGGAGGGGGAGGCGGCGACTAATGAAAAACTGTTTTTT. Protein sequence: CASSQGEGEAATNEKLFF.

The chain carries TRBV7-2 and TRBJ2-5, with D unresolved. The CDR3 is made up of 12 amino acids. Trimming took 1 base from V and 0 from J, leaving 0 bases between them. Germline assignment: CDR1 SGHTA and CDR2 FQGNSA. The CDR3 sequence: CASSLDQETQYF. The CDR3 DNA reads TGTGCCAGCAGCTTAGACCAAGAGACCCAGTACTTC.

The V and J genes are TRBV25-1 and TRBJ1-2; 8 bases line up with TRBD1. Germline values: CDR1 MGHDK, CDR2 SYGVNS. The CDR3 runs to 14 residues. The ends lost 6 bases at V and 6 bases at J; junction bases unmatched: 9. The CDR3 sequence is CASSVQGAINGYTF. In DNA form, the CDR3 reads TGTGCCAGCAGCGTTCAGGGGGCGATAAATGGCTACACCTTC.

CDR3 DNA sequence: TGCAGCGCTACAGGGTCAAGGGACGGGAACACCGGGGAGCTGTTTTTT. It encodes CSATGSRDGNTGELFF. This sequence joins TRBV29-1 and TRBJ2-2; maybe TRBD1 (6 bases). The ends were cut back, 7 bases at V and 1 base at J, with 19 bases in the middle. The germline V gene has CDR1 SQVTM and CDR2 ANQGSEA. The CDR3 contains 16 residues.

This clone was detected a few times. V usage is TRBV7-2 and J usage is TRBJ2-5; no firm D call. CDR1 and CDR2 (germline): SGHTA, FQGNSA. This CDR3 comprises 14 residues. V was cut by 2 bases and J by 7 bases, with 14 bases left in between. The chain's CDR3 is CASSLRQATRTQYF. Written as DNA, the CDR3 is TGTGCCAGCAGCTTACGTCAGGCAACAAGGACCCAGTACTTC.